The TCR beta chain under discussion was sequenced for a study of T cells after yellow fever vaccination. Notes on the study in general: A large majority of primary-vaccination clones showed up again after the booster (96% CD4, around 90% CD8).

This clonotype was found many times. Its target is unknown. Each CDR3 protein is one row after TCRdb ran MiXCR on the 5' RACE reads. The table has a few hundred thousand distinct CDR3 sequences, about 6.9% seen once; the top ten hold about a sixth. Sequences were derived from PBMCs, sampled roughly 45 days after the first yellow fever vaccination. The clonotype comes from a young man who received the YFV17D yellow fever vaccine.

The CDR3 is CASSGKTQYF. The CDR3 coding sequence is TGTGCCAGCAGTGGGAAGACCCAGTACTTC. V and J are TRBV12-3 or TRBV12-4 and TRBJ2-5; D is ambiguous. Trimming took off 5 bases at V and 6 bases at J, with 4 bases between the two ends. The CDR3 is 10 residues long.